This TCR beta chain is drawn from a study of cytomegalovirus exposure and HLA in healthy donors. Study-wide points: A few CMV-associated chains were confirmed in vitro to be specific for CMV antigens. In a later analysis, TCR beta V- and J-gene trimming was associated with a missense DCLRE1C variant. Later, an analysis found that common viral pathogens appeared to be linked with several of the most significant clusters.

PCR employed 60 Vbeta and 13 Jbeta primers. Generated by immunoSEQ multiplex PCR, the TCRdb table keeps only in-frame clones and is missing some. The table includes 150,000 to 200,000 clones, less than 90% detected once. Germline CDR1 SGHNT, CDR2 YENEEA. CDR3 length: 17 amino acids. Unmatched junction bases numbered 13, after V lost 5 bases and J lost 5 bases. Regarding this clone: The antigen remains unidentified.

Sequencing was done on a sample of PBMCs. The source of this sequence is a man between 18 and 35 years old in good health and CMV-seronegative. J is TRBJ1-5 and V is TRBV11-3, with 9 bases aligning to TRBD1. CDR3 bases: TGTGCCAGCAGCCCGATCACGTGGAGGACAGGGGATCAGCCCCAGCATTTT. Protein product: CASSPITWRTGDQPQHF. Complete variable domain (other parts from reference TRBV11-3 and TRBJ1-5): EAGVVQSPRYKIIEKKQPVAFWCNPISGHNTLYWYLQNLGQGPELLIRYENEEAVDDSQLPKDRFSAERLKGVDSTLKIQPAELGDSAVYLCASSPITWRTGDQPQHFGDGTRLSIL.